This TCR beta chain was sequenced during a study of CD8 T cells in Susac syndrome. This clonotype has only one observation. TCR beta sequencing was performed on blood CD8+ and CD4+ T cells. RNA amounts of 0.5 to 1 ug underwent reverse transcription with random hexamers. Amplification of the TCR beta CDR3 was carried out by immunoSEQ multiplex PCR, which spanned a total of 54 Vbeta and 13 Jbeta segments. TCRdb reprocessed the immunoSEQ multiplex PCR reads via MiXCR and lists one record per CDR3 protein. Among 300,000 or so distinct CDR3 sequences listed, approximately 90% were seen once. The CDR3 totals 16 residues. V dropped 4 bases and J dropped 0 bases, with 16 bases sitting between them. Germline values: CDR1 MGHRA, CDR2 YSYEKL.

Sequencing input: CD4+ T cells from PBMCs. V gene TRBV4-1 combines with J gene TRBJ2-7; D not certain. The sequence was obtained from a human donor with multiple sclerosis. The CDR3 nucleotides read TGCGCCAGCAGCCTTGCCCTGGGTTCAAGCTCCTACGAGCAGTACTTC. Translating it yields CASSLALGSSSYEQYF.